Below, 17 T cell receptor beta chains from the same sample are listed, as sequenced in a study of OX40 agonist ivuxolimab in advanced cancers. The repertoire was sequenced with immunoSEQ multiplex PCR; TCRdb's copy has only in-frame clones and lacks some. The sample has more than 10,000 clones, 75% to 85% seen once. Sequencing used CD4+ or CD8+ T cells sorted from blood, obtained in a trial of the OX40 agonist ivuxolimab. Receptors originate from an adult with an advanced solid tumor such as melanoma, head and neck, liver or kidney cancer.

The chain carries TRBV7-9 and TRBJ1-1, with D uncertain. Trimming pared 3 bases from V and 1 base from J, leaving 18 bases between. CDR3 length: 17 residues. In germline, CDR1 is SEHNR, CDR2 FQNEAQ (reference sequence). CDR3 protein: CASSLTPGIQKNTEAFF. CDR3 coding DNA: TGTGCCAGCAGCTTGACCCCCGGAATTCAGAAGAACACTGAAGCTTTCTTT.

This chain links TRBV9 with TRBJ2-1; possibly TRBD2 for D (5 bases). The CDR3 is 15 amino acids. V lost 0 bases, J lost 4 bases, and 11 bases lay in between. Germline V CDR1 and CDR2: SGDLS, YYNGEE. The CDR3 sequence: CASSVDFGNYNEQFF. The CDR3 DNA is TGTGCCAGCAGCGTAGACTTCGGGAATTACAATGAGCAGTTCTTC.

The J gene is TRBJ2-7, the V gene TRBV28, with 7 bases lining up with TRBD2. Germline CDR1 is MDHEN and CDR2 is SYDVKM. Unmatched junction bases numbered 5, after V lost 1 base and J lost 5 bases. This CDR3 has 14 residues. The CDR3 is CASSLYRGVDEQYF. For the CDR3, the DNA is TGTGCCAGCAGTTTATATCGGGGGGTCGACGAGCAGTACTTC.

This clone was observed a single time. The chain employs TRBV28 and TRBJ2-7; 8 bases align to TRBD2. The germline V gene encodes CDR1 MDHEN and CDR2 SYDVKM. The CDR3 consists of 15 residues. The V segment lost 6 bases and the J segment 6 bases; nucleotides outside the gene matches: 13. The chain's CDR3 is CASSPTSGLASEQYF. The CDR3 bases are TGTGCCAGCAGCCCGACATCTGGACTAGCATCCGAGCAGTACTTC.

V gene TRBV7-8 combines with J gene TRBJ2-7, with TRBD1 matching over 8 bases. Germline values: CDR1 SGHVS, CDR2 FQNEAQ. There are 14 residues in the CDR3. V dropped 2 bases and J dropped 7; count of bases not matched to a gene: 7. CDR3 in DNA: TGTGCCAGCAGCTTATCAGGGGGCTCGAGGGAGCAGTACTTC. This translates into CASSLSGGSREQYF.

The genes are TRBV4-1 and TRBJ2-3, with D tentatively TRBD2 (6 bases). V lost 0 bases, J lost 0 bases, and 10 bases lay in between. This CDR3 has 16 amino acids. The V gene's germline CDR1 is MGHRA and CDR2 YSYEKL. The CDR3 DNA reads as TGCGCCAGCAGCCAAGATACTAGCTATAGCACAGATACGCAGTATTTT. It specifies CASSQDTSYSTDTQYF.

This chain uses TRBV5-8 with TRBJ2-5, with 7 bases aligning to TRBD2. Germline loops: CDR1 SGHTS, CDR2 YDEGEE. CDR3 length: 15 amino acids. V was clipped by 6 bases and J by 4 bases; unmatched bases: 12. In nucleotides, the CDR3 is TGTGCCAGCATCCCTTGGCGGGAGTGGTCAGAGACCCAGTACTTC. Its protein product is CASIPWREWSETQYF.

The chain employs TRBV30 and TRBJ2-7; TRBD1 agrees at 9 bases. There are 15 residues in the CDR3. From germline, CDR1 is GTSNPN and CDR2 SVGIG (reference sequence). Trimming at V came to 1 base and at J to 0 bases, leaving 4 bases not matched to a gene. The CDR3 sequence: CAWSAGTGPSYEQYF. The CDR3, as DNA: TGTGCCTGGAGTGCGGGGACAGGGCCCTCCTACGAGCAGTACTTC.

V usage is TRBV30 and J usage is TRBJ1-2, with TRBD1 identical over 10 bases. Trimming at V came to 0 bases and at J to 3 bases, leaving 7 bases not matched to a gene. CDR1 and CDR2 from the germline V gene are GTSNPN and SVGIG (reference sequence). The CDR3 loop spans 16 amino acids. CDR3 nucleotide sequence: TGTGCCTGGAGTGTACCCCCCGGGACAGGGGACTATGGCTACACCTTC. It is translated as CAWSVPPGTGDYGYTF.

This chain uses TRBV5-1 with TRBJ1-2; 10 nucleotides align to TRBD1. J lost 9 bases, V lost 0 bases, and 5 bases had no gene match. Looked up from germline, CDR1 is SGHRS and CDR2 is YFSETQ. CDR3 length: 14 amino acids. The CDR3 sequence is CASSLEGQGHSYTF. CDR3 DNA: TGCGCCAGCAGCTTGGAGGGACAGGGGCATAGCTACACCTTC.

The rearrangement joins TRBV11-2 to TRBJ2-7, with D hard to call. This CDR3 has 13 amino acids. CDR1 and CDR2 from the germline V gene are SGHAT and FQNNGV. V was trimmed by 4 bases and J by 4 bases, leaving 11 bases between them. CDR3 region: CASSYQLGYEQYF. CDR3 nucleotides: TGTGCCAGCAGCTACCAGTTGGGTTACGAGCAGTACTTC.

The J gene is TRBJ2-1, the V gene TRBV19, with 7 bases aligning to TRBD2. The CDR3 is made up of 14 amino acids. Trimming took 4 bases from V and 2 from J; bases not matched to a gene: 2. Germline V CDR1 and CDR2: LNHDA, SQIVND (reference sequence). The CDR3 nucleotides read TGTGCCAGTAGTAAAGCGGGAACCTACAATGAGCAGTTCTTC. Its protein is CASSKAGTYNEQFF. The variable domain in full, completed from reference TRBV19 and TRBJ2-1, reads DGGITQSPKYLFRKEGQNVTLSCEQNLNHDAMYWYRQDPGQGLRLIYYSQIVNDFQKGDIAEGYSVSREKKESFPLTVTSAQKNPTAFYLCASSKAGTYNEQFFGPGTRLTVL.

The chain combines TRBV27 with TRBJ2-2, with D maybe TRBD2 (5 bases). Germline CDR1 reads MNHEY; CDR2 reads SMNVEV (reference sequence). The V and J ends lost 0 bases and 4 bases respectively, with 12 bases between them. This CDR3 contains 16 residues. The CDR3 region is CASSLSLGPGTGELFF. As DNA, the CDR3 is TGTGCCAGCAGTTTATCACTAGGGCCAGGCACCGGGGAGCTGTTTTTT.

This chain uses TRBV28 with TRBJ2-5; D possibly corresponds to TRBD1 (6 bases). Trimming shortened V by 6 bases and J by 4 bases, and 12 bases separated the two germline ends. Per the germline V gene, CDR1 is MDHEN and CDR2 is SYDVKM. CDR3 size: 13 residues. The chain's CDR3 is CASRSGVGETQYF. CDR3 DNA: TGTGCCAGCAGGTCAGGGGTCGGAGAGACCCAGTACTTC.

V is TRBV6-1 and J is TRBJ1-3, with 10 bases fitting TRBD1. V lost 1 base and J lost 4; bases outside the gene matches: 1. This CDR3 comprises 15 residues. The germline CDR1 and CDR2 sequences are MNHNS and SASEGT. CDR3 amino acids: CASSEETGGGNTIYF. The DNA for the CDR3 is TGTGCCAGCAGTGAAGAGACAGGGGGCGGAAACACCATATATTTT.

V usage is TRBV19 and J usage is TRBJ2-7, with 7 bases aligning to TRBD1. Trimming at V came to 5 bases and at J to 3 bases, leaving 4 bases not matched to a gene. The CDR3 is 13 amino acids. CDR1 is LNHDA and CDR2 is SQIVND in the germline V gene (reference sequence). CDR3 sequence (DNA): TGTGCCAGTAGTGTGGACAGGAACTACGAGCAGTACTTC. Its translation is CASSVDRNYEQYF. Filled out from reference TRBV19 and TRBJ2-7, the complete variable domain reads DGGITQSPKYLFRKEGQNVTLSCEQNLNHDAMYWYRQDPGQGLRLIYYSQIVNDFQKGDIAEGYSVSREKKESFPLTVTSAQKNPTAFYLCASSVDRNYEQYFGPGTRLTVT.

The V and J genes are TRBV5-1 and TRBJ2-7; D is possibly TRBD2 (5 bases). The germline V gene encodes CDR1 SGHRS and CDR2 YFSETQ. CDR3 length: 14 residues. Trimming removed 2 bases from V and 3 bases from J, with 12 bases in between. CDR3 DNA: TGCGCCAGCAGCTTAGCGGAAAGGAGCTACGAGCAGTACTTC. It translates to CASSLAERSYEQYF.